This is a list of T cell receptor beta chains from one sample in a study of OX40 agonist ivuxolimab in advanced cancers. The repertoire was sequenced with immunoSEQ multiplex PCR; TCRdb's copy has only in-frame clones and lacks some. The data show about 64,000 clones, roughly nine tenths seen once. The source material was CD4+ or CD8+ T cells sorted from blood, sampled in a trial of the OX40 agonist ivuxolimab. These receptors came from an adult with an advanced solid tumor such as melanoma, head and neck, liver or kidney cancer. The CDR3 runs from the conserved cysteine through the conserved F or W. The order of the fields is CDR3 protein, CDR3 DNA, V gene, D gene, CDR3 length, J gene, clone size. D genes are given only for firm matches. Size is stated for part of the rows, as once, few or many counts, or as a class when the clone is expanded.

CDR3: CASSQTASPLHF
DNA: TGTGCCAGCAGCCAAACTGCGTCACCCCTCCACTTT
V: TRBV7-9
D: .
length: 12
J: TRBJ1-6
size: .

CDR3: CASSLGGFGRVSQRETQYF
DNA: TGTGCTAGCAGCTTAGGGGGTTTTGGCAGGGTAAGCCAAAGAGAGACCCAGTACTTC
V: TRBV7-7
D: .
length: 19
J: TRBJ2-5
size: few

CDR3: CASSLDYGYTF
DNA: TGTGCCAGCAGCTTGGACTATGGCTACACCTTC
V: TRBV5-4
D: .
length: 11
J: TRBJ1-2
size: .

CDR3: CASIVTGTSYEQYF
DNA: TGTGCCAGCATAGTTACCGGGACCTCCTACGAGCAGTACTTC
V: TRBV28
D: .
length: 14
J: TRBJ2-7
size: .

CDR3: CASSILTSGRAGELFF
DNA: TGTGCCAGCAGCATTTTAACTAGCGGGAGGGCCGGGGAGCTGTTTTTT
V: TRBV9
D: TRBD2
length: 16
J: TRBJ2-2
size: .

CDR3: CASSLQPNTEAFF
DNA: TGCGCCAGCAGCTTACAGCCGAACACTGAAGCTTTCTTT
V: TRBV4-1
D: .
length: 13
J: TRBJ1-1
size: .

CDR3: CASSSGLETQYF
DNA: TGTGCCAGCAGCTCGGGATTGGAGACCCAGTACTTC
V: TRBV6-1
D: .
length: 12
J: TRBJ2-5
size: .

CDR3: CASSLWGAGTQYF
DNA: TGTGCCAGCAGCTTATGGGGGGCTGGGACCCAGTACTTC
V: TRBV7-3
D: .
length: 13
J: TRBJ2-5
size: .

CDR3: CASGLGGSGRATGELFF
DNA: TGTGCTAGTGGTTTGGGTGGCAGCGGGAGGGCCACCGGGGAGCTGTTTTTT
V: TRBV12-5
D: TRBD2
length: 17
J: TRBJ2-2
size: once

CDR3: CASRGQGWDEKLFF
DNA: TGTGCCAGCAGAGGACAGGGGTGGGATGAAAAACTGTTTTTT
V: TRBV6-5
D: TRBD1
length: 14
J: TRBJ1-4
size: .

CDR3: CATSRDLRAGFNEQFF
DNA: TGTGCCACCAGCAGAGATTTGCGGGCTGGGTTCAATGAGCAGTTCTTC
V: TRBV15
D: .
length: 16
J: TRBJ2-1
size: .

CDR3: CAWKGREAGNTIYF
DNA: TGTGCCTGGAAAGGCAGGGAGGCTGGAAACACCATATATTTT
V: TRBV30
D: .
length: 14
J: TRBJ1-3
size: .

CDR3: CASSQGQGNQPQHF
DNA: TGTGCCAGCTCACAGGGACAGGGCAATCAGCCCCAGCATTTT
V: TRBV18
D: TRBD1
length: 14
J: TRBJ1-5
size: .

CDR3: CASSLDTGELFF
DNA: TGTGCCAGCAGCCTAGACACCGGGGAGCTGTTTTTT
V: TRBV7-8
D: .
length: 12
J: TRBJ2-2
size: .

CDR3: CASSFPGRQNIQYF
DNA: TGTGCCAGCAGCTTCCCTGGACGGCAAAACATTCAGTACTTC
V: TRBV11-2
D: .
length: 14
J: TRBJ2-4
size: once

CDR3: CASSLEATYNEQFF
DNA: TGTGCCAGCAGCTTGGAAGCTACCTACAATGAGCAGTTCTTC
V: TRBV5-6
D: .
length: 14
J: TRBJ2-1
size: once

CDR3: CASSLLGRTGELFF
DNA: TGCGCCAGCAGCTTGTTAGGGCGGACCGGGGAGCTGTTTTTT
V: TRBV5-1
D: .
length: 14
J: TRBJ2-2
size: .

CDR3: CAWDPGTSGSGEQFF
DNA: TGTGCCTGGGATCCGGGGACTAGCGGGAGTGGTGAGCAGTTCTTC
V: TRBV30
D: TRBD2
length: 15
J: TRBJ2-1
size: .

CDR3: CASSLDSRNTEAFF
DNA: TGTGCCAGCAGCTTGGACAGTAGGAACACTGAAGCTTTCTTT
V: TRBV5-4
D: .
length: 14
J: TRBJ1-1
size: few

CDR3: CASSFGGLSSYNEQFF
DNA: TGCGCCAGCAGCTTCGGAGGGTTGAGCTCCTACAATGAGCAGTTCTTC
V: TRBV5-1
D: .
length: 16
J: TRBJ2-1
size: .

CDR3: CASSIQRGNQPQHF
DNA: TGTGCCAGTAGTATCCAGAGGGGCAATCAGCCCCAGCATTTT
V: TRBV19
D: .
length: 14
J: TRBJ1-5
size: .

CDR3: CASSRWLQETQYF
DNA: TGCGCCAGCAGTCGGTGGCTTCAAGAGACCCAGTACTTC
V: TRBV5-1
D: .
length: 13
J: TRBJ2-5
size: once

CDR3: CASRSGTGGPNEKLFF
DNA: TGCGCCAGCAGGTCCGGGACAGGGGGACCTAATGAAAAACTGTTTTTT
V: TRBV5-1
D: TRBD1
length: 16
J: TRBJ1-4
size: .

CDR3: CASSYTRAGLGRRREQFF
DNA: TGTGCCAGCAGTTACACACGAGCAGGGTTGGGACGGAGACGTGAGCAGTTCTTC
V: TRBV27
D: .
length: 18
J: TRBJ2-1
size: .

CDR3: CASSLRPRQDYEQYF
DNA: TGTGCCAGCAGCCTCCGTCCCCGACAGGACTACGAGCAGTACTTC
V: TRBV11-2
D: .
length: 15
J: TRBJ2-7
size: .

CDR3: CASSLREYEQYF
DNA: TGTGCCAGCAGTTTGAGAGAATACGAGCAGTACTTC
V: TRBV28
D: .
length: 12
J: TRBJ2-7
size: .

CDR3: CASSLGGFAYEQYF
DNA: TGCGCCAGCAGCTTAGGAGGGTTCGCCTACGAGCAGTACTTC
V: TRBV5-1
D: .
length: 14
J: TRBJ2-7
size: .

CDR3: CASFKAPGLAGGPPFEQFF
DNA: TGTGCCAGCTTCAAAGCCCCCGGACTAGCGGGAGGGCCCCCTTTTGAGCAGTTCTTC
V: TRBV21-1
D: .
length: 19
J: TRBJ2-1
size: .

CDR3: CSAGEGAYEQYF
DNA: TGCAGCGCGGGGGAGGGGGCTTACGAGCAGTACTTC
V: TRBV29-1
D: .
length: 12
J: TRBJ2-7
size: .

CDR3: CASSLQAGSPPGEQYF
DNA: TGTGCCAGCAGCTTACAAGCGGGTTCTCCCCCCGGCGAGCAGTACTTC
V: TRBV7-6
D: .
length: 16
J: TRBJ2-7
size: .

CDR3: CASSQDQWRESETQYF
DNA: TGCGCCAGCAGCCAAGATCAGTGGCGGGAGTCCGAGACCCAGTACTTC
V: TRBV4-1
D: TRBD2
length: 16
J: TRBJ2-5
size: .

CDR3: CASSQEGYTF
DNA: TGTGCCAGCAGTCAGGAGGGCTACACCTTC
V: TRBV28
D: .
length: 10
J: TRBJ1-2
size: .